A single sample gave rise to the 20 T cell receptor beta chains below, sequenced in a study of vaccination and CD4 T cells after COVID-19. Sequencing of the DNA from cultured CD4+ T cells was carried out with the Oncomine TCR Beta short-read assay. TCRdb itself ran the PCR reads through MiXCR, one entry per CDR3 protein. The sample has more than 25,000 distinct CDR3 sequences, about 35% seen once. Antigens of these TCRs are unknown. This sample's time point: late sampling 161 to 241 days after vaccination in three convalescent patients. Treatment defined: roughly 10-day PBMC culture with coronavirus spike peptide pools or control peptides (ViraFEST assay). The sample in question was CD4+ T cells from blood, cultured in vitro, obtained about 7 months after SARS-CoV-2 vaccination. The source of these receptors is a human donor who had recovered from COVID-19.

This clonotype came up a few times. The gene calls are TRBV20-1 and TRBJ1-6; no firm D call. CDR1 and CDR2 (germline): DFQATT, SNEGSKA (reference sequence). With 2 bases removed from V and 4 bases from J, the gap between germline ends came to 6 bases. This CDR3 is built from 13 residues. The CDR3 loop is CSARRDYNSPLHF. CDR3 DNA sequence: TGCAGTGCTAGAAGGGATTATAATTCACCCCTCCACTTT.

The V call is TRBV5-1, the J call TRBJ2-7; D possibly matches TRBD1 or TRBD2 (5 bases each). The V gene's germline CDR1 is SGHRS and CDR2 YFSETQ. CDR3 length equals 15 residues. Trimming took 1 base from V and 0 from J, leaving 11 bases between them. DNA for the CDR3: TGCGCCAGCAGCTTGTTTTGGGGGAGCTCCTACGAGCAGTACTTC. It encodes CASSLFWGSSYEQYF.

The V gene is TRBV27, the J gene TRBJ1-1; no reliable D call. The germline CDR1 and CDR2 sequences are MNHEY and SMNVEV (reference sequence). V shed 5 bases and J shed 1 base, with 14 bases lying between them. This CDR3 comprises 15 residues. CDR3 sequence (DNA): TGTGCCAGCAGTCCATATCGACTGCGGAACACTGAAGCTTTCTTT. Encoded protein: CASSPYRLRNTEAFF.

Comments on this clonotype: An end of the junction differs from the germline gene, which may be a read error. V usage is TRBV4-3 and J usage is TRBJ2-1, with 9 bases aligning to TRBD2. This CDR3 has 15 amino acids. Germline lookup yields CDR1 LGHNA and CDR2 YSLEER. This CDR3 reads CVSSPRGREGNEQFF. Here the CDR3 DNA reads TGCGTCAGCAGCCCCCGGGGGCGGGAGGGGAATGAGCAGTTCTTC.

This clonotype was recorded a few times. The chain uses TRBV6-1 and TRBJ1-5; D unresolved. Trimming stripped 0 bases from V and 3 bases from J, with 9 bases between. The length of the CDR3 is 15 residues. Germline V gene lookup returns CDR1 MNHNS and CDR2 SASEGT. The CDR3 sequence: CASSEASTFNQPQHF. Here the CDR3 DNA reads TGTGCCAGCAGTGAAGCTAGTACGTTCAATCAGCCCCAGCATTTT.

This chain uses TRBV28 with TRBJ1-6; TRBD1 aligns across 10 bases. The V and J ends lost 6 bases and 9 bases, in that order; junction bases with no gene match: 5. This CDR3 spans 14 amino acids. Germline V gene lookup returns CDR1 MDHEN and CDR2 SYDVKM. CDR3 nucleotide sequence: TGTGCCAGCAGCTCCCGGGACAGGGGTTCACCCCTCCACTTT. This gives the protein CASSSRDRGSPLHF.

This sequence joins TRBV18 and TRBJ1-5; 9 bases fit TRBD1. Germline V gene sequence: CDR1 KGHSH, CDR2 LQKENI. J lost 6 bases, V lost 5 bases, and 2 bases had no gene match. The CDR3 has 13 residues. CDR3 in amino acids: CASSDRGTQPQHF. DNA for the CDR3: TGTGCCAGCTCAGACAGGGGGACTCAGCCCCAGCATTTT.

The chain employs TRBV12-3 or TRBV12-4 and TRBJ1-5, with D maybe TRBD1 (6 bases). CDR3 length equals 15 residues. V was cut by 5 bases and J by 2 bases, with 13 bases left in between. Here the CDR3 reads CASSTGAGGNQPQHF. In DNA, the CDR3 is TGTGCCAGCAGTACTGGGGCAGGGGGCAATCAGCCCCAGCATTTT.

This clonotype was counted only a few times. The chain is built from TRBV15 and TRBJ2-3; D may be TRBD2 (6 bases). Trimming pared 1 base from V and 2 bases from J, leaving 10 bases between. CDR1 and CDR2 (germline): LNHNV, YYDKDF (reference sequence). The CDR3 runs to 15 residues. The CDR3 nucleotides are TGTGCCACCAGCAGAGCAAGGCGGGACACAGATACGCAGTATTTT. It encodes CATSRARRDTDTQYF.

The chain links TRBV10-3 to TRBJ2-3; D unclear. The V end lost 5 bases, the J end lost 0 bases, and 3 bases lay between the germline ends. Germline CDR1 ENHRY, CDR2 SYGVKD. The CDR3 has 12 amino acids. The CDR3 loop reads CAISLSTDTQYF. The CDR3 region has the DNA TGTGCCATCAGTCTTAGCACAGATACGCAGTATTTT.

In its sample, this clonotype was seen a few times. The V gene is TRBV7-3, the J gene TRBJ2-5, with a tentative D call TRBD2 (6 bases). Germline V gene sequence: CDR1 SGHTA, CDR2 FQGTGA. Trimming removed 3 bases at V and 2 bases at J, with 7 bases between. The CDR3 contains 13 residues. Here the CDR3 DNA reads TGTGCCAGCAGCTTGACTAGGCAAGAGACCCAGTACTTC. Translated, it gives CASSLTRQETQYF.

This clonotype has only a few counts. This chain connects TRBV7-9 to TRBJ1-1; maybe TRBD1 (6 bases). Trimming took 4 bases from V and 2 from J, leaving 14 bases between them. Germline assignment: CDR1 SEHNR and CDR2 FQNEAQ (reference sequence). This CDR3 has 15 amino acids. CDR3 residues: CASSWPGTQNTEAFF. Here the CDR3 DNA reads TGTGCCAGCAGCTGGCCCGGGACACAAAACACTGAAGCTTTCTTT.

The V gene is TRBV20-1, the J gene TRBJ2-3; D is undetermined. Trimming cost V 6 bases and J 5 bases, with 15 bases left between them. CDR3 length: 13 amino acids. Germline CDR1 is DFQATT and CDR2 is SNEGSKA (reference sequence). The CDR3 DNA sequence: TGCAGTGCCCACCTTTTGGCGTTAGATACGCAGTATTTT. Protein sequence: CSAHLLALDTQYF.

The genes are TRBV6-5 and TRBJ1-1; D remains unclear. The germline CDR1 and CDR2 sequences are MNHEY and SVGAGI. V shed 2 bases and J shed 3 bases, with 13 bases lying between them. The CDR3 length is 15 residues. The DNA for the CDR3 is TGTGCCAGCAGTTACACCACGGTGGTGCACACTGAAGCTTTCTTT. Translation gives CASSYTTVVHTEAFF.

This clonotype was seen a few times. The chain is built from TRBV20-1 and TRBJ2-7; possibly TRBD1 or TRBD2 for D (5 bases each). Trimming removed 4 bases from V and 3 bases from J, with 16 bases in between. The V gene's germline CDR1 is DFQATT and CDR2 SNEGSKA (reference sequence). The CDR3 totals 14 residues. CDR3 loop: CSANPGTLDYEQYF. The CDR3, as DNA: TGCAGTGCTAACCCGGGGACCCTAGACTACGAGCAGTACTTC.

The rearrangement uses TRBV6-2 or TRBV6-3 and TRBJ2-7; 9 positions match TRBD1. The CDR3 extends over 16 amino acids. V lost 5 bases to trimming and J lost 3 bases; unmatched junction nucleotides: 11. Germline CDR1 reads MNHEY; CDR2 reads SVGEGT. The CDR3 nucleotides are TGTGCCAGCAGTGGGGACAGGGCATTTATACTCTACGAGCAGTACTTC. Protein: CASSGDRAFILYEQYF.

This clonotype was seen more than once but under ten times. The chain is built from TRBV6-5 and TRBJ1-5, with 9 positions matching TRBD1. V shed 0 bases and J 6 bases; nucleotides not matched to a gene: 0. The CDR3 length is 14 residues. The V gene's germline CDR1 is MNHEY and CDR2 SVGAGI. CDR3 nucleotides: TGTGCCAGCAGTTACTCGGGACAGGGTCAGCCCCAGCATTTT. Amino acids: CASSYSGQGQPQHF.

In this sample, this clonotype turned up a few times. V gene TRBV15 combines with J gene TRBJ2-5; D tentatively fits TRBD1 or TRBD2 (5 bases each). The CDR3 spans 12 residues. Germline V gene data show CDR1 as LNHNV and CDR2 as YYDKDF (reference sequence). The ends were cut back, 3 bases at V and 4 bases at J, with 6 bases in the middle. The CDR3 is CATSRRGETQYF. CDR3 bases: TGTGCCACCAGCAGGAGGGGAGAGACCCAGTACTTC.

This chain joins TRBV20-1 and TRBJ1-4; a weak D match, TRBD1 (6 bases). In germline, CDR1 is DFQATT, CDR2 SNEGSKA (reference sequence). V gave up 1 base and J gave up 13 bases, with 13 bases separating them. The CDR3 has 12 residues. The CDR3 DNA sequence: TGCAGTGCTAGAGGAAGGGGGGGCGGACTGTTTTTT. Protein: CSARGRGGGLFF.

The rearrangement joins TRBV7-2 to TRBJ2-1; 15 bases map to TRBD2. V was clipped by 0 bases and J by 7 bases; unmatched bases: 1. Germline V gene sequence: CDR1 SGHTA, CDR2 FQGNSA. CDR3 length equals 16 residues. For the CDR3, the DNA is TGTGCCAGCAGCTTAGCAGGGACTAGCGGGAGGAATGAGCAGTTCTTC. Translated, it gives CASSLAGTSGRNEQFF. Full variable domain (rest looked up from reference TRBV7-2 and TRBJ2-1): GAGVSQSPSNKVTEKGKDVELRCDPISGHTALYWYRQSLGQGLEFLIYFQGNSAPDKSGLPSDRFSAERTGGSVSTLTIQRTQQEDSAVYLCASSLAGTSGRNEQFFGPGTRLTVL.